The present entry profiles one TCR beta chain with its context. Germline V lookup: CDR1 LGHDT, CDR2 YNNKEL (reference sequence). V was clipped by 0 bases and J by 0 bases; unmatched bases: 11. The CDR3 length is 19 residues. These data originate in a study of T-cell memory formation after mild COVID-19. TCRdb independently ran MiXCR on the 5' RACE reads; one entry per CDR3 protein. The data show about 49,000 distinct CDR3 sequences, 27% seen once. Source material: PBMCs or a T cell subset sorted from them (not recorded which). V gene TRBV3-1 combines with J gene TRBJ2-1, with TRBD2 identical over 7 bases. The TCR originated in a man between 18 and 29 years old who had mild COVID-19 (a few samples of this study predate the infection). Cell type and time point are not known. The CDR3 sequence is CASSQEAGALLSSYNEQFF. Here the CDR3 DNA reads TGTGCCAGCAGCCAAGAGGCGGGAGCTCTACTATCCTCCTACAATGAGCAGTTCTTC.